The T cell receptor (beta chain) under discussion was sequenced for a study of blood T cell repertoires in COVID-19. Sequencing was performed with immunoSEQ multiplex PCR; in TCRdb, only in-frame clones are kept and a portion is missing. The sample yields about 240,000 clones, roughly 86% seen once. The CDR3 is made up of 15 amino acids. The J segment lost 4 bases and the V segment lost 2 bases, leaving 6 bases of the junction unmatched. Germline loops: CDR1 LNHNV, CDR2 YYDKDF (reference sequence). This chain links TRBV15 with TRBJ2-3; 7 nucleotides match TRBD1. The sequence was collected from a woman aged 40-49 years with acute COVID-19. The source material was PBMCs or T cells enriched from blood (not recorded which). CDR3 amino acids: CATSRRQGLADTQYF. CDR3 in DNA: TGTGCCACCAGCAGACGACAGGGTCTAGCAGATACGCAGTATTTT.